This is a list of T cell receptor beta chains from one sample in a study of T cells expressing NK-cell markers. Following a re-call of the 5' RACE reads, TCRdb has one entry per CDR3 protein and lacks DNA. The sample spans around 550,000 distinct CDR3 sequences; the ten largest clones claim roughly 3.4%. Sequencing was carried out using blood T cells: a sorted CD56 or NKG2C T cell subset, CD4+ or CD8+ T cells, or bulk PBMC T cells (not recorded which). These receptors all stem from a man aged 18 to 30 in good health. Both conserved end residues are part of each CDR3.

cdr3_aa: CASSLIVAGAGETQYF; j_call: TRBJ2-5; v_call: TRBV11-2
cdr3_aa: CASSQGQGDTGELFF; j_call: TRBJ2-2; v_call: TRBV5-4
cdr3_aa: CSASLAGGETQYF; j_call: TRBJ2-5; v_call: TRBV20-1
cdr3_aa: CASKRGGNTEAFF; j_call: TRBJ1-1; v_call: TRBV9
cdr3_aa: CASSSRGLAGGFSYEQYF; j_call: TRBJ2-7; v_call: TRBV27
cdr3_aa: CASSKPHRDSHTGELFF; j_call: TRBJ2-2; v_call: TRBV21-1
cdr3_aa: CASNNWGAGANVLTF; j_call: TRBJ2-6; v_call: TRBV4-1
cdr3_aa: CASSLAVAAGNTIYF; j_call: TRBJ1-3; v_call: TRBV7-2
cdr3_aa: CASSPRLAGVLEQYF; j_call: TRBJ2-7; v_call: TRBV3-1
cdr3_aa: CASSPLGQGSDEQYF; j_call: TRBJ2-7; v_call: TRBV18
cdr3_aa: CASSAGLAGGENIQYF; j_call: TRBJ2-4; v_call: TRBV5-1
cdr3_aa: CASSPVSAGGPDTQYF; j_call: TRBJ2-3; v_call: TRBV18
cdr3_aa: CSASRLGTGLSYEQYF; j_call: TRBJ2-7; v_call: TRBV20-1
cdr3_aa: CATAKGGNQPQHF; j_call: TRBJ1-5; v_call: TRBV2
cdr3_aa: CASSFTGINTEAFF; j_call: TRBJ1-1; v_call: TRBV5-6
cdr3_aa: CATRSDGNNEQFF; j_call: TRBJ2-1; v_call: TRBV24-1
cdr3_aa: CASSFGQGVVRNYGYTF; j_call: TRBJ1-2; v_call: TRBV14
cdr3_aa: CASSLGSLDNWGETQYF; j_call: TRBJ2-5; v_call: TRBV11-2
cdr3_aa: CATGDGVTDTQYF; j_call: TRBJ2-3; v_call: TRBV5-1
cdr3_aa: CASSLSLAGGEQYF; j_call: TRBJ2-7; v_call: TRBV11-2
cdr3_aa: CASSLAGLEQYF; j_call: TRBJ2-7; v_call: TRBV5-6
cdr3_aa: CSAFTPGLGTDTQYF; j_call: TRBJ2-3; v_call: TRBV20-1
cdr3_aa: CASSLSAGEAQPQHF; j_call: TRBJ1-5; v_call: TRBV5-5
cdr3_aa: CASSSQGTSGRVSNEQFF; j_call: TRBJ2-1; v_call: TRBV12-3/TRBV12-4
cdr3_aa: CASSQSPGLGYNEQFF; j_call: TRBJ2-1; v_call: TRBV7-2
cdr3_aa: CSVESPATSGSRKYEQYF; j_call: TRBJ2-7; v_call: TRBV29-1
cdr3_aa: CASSFSGKQETQYF; j_call: TRBJ2-5; v_call: TRBV5-5
cdr3_aa: CASSFLDRMDEKLFF; j_call: TRBJ1-4; v_call: TRBV12-3/TRBV12-4
cdr3_aa: CASSATGEGQPQHF; j_call: TRBJ1-5; v_call: TRBV12-3/TRBV12-4
cdr3_aa: CSALGGPGTSGAVSSYNEQFF; j_call: TRBJ2-1; v_call: TRBV20-1
cdr3_aa: CASSLWDRGRDTEAFF; j_call: TRBJ1-1; v_call: TRBV27
cdr3_aa: CASSLTSTQFF; j_call: TRBJ2-1; v_call: TRBV28
cdr3_aa: CASSLESSIETQYF; j_call: TRBJ2-5; v_call: TRBV11-2
cdr3_aa: CASSLERNNEQFF; j_call: TRBJ2-1; v_call: TRBV7-8
cdr3_aa: CASSHFPGTNYNEQFF; j_call: TRBJ2-1; v_call: TRBV4-1
cdr3_aa: CASSGTVPTQDTQYF; j_call: TRBJ2-3; v_call: TRBV5-1
cdr3_aa: CASSLGRERYF; j_call: TRBJ1-3; v_call: TRBV12-3/TRBV12-4
cdr3_aa: CASSAGWIWYF; j_call: TRBJ2-7; v_call: TRBV6-2/TRBV6-3
cdr3_aa: CASSPGPINQPQHF; j_call: TRBJ1-5; v_call: TRBV4-1
cdr3_aa: CASSLELAGNKGQFF; j_call: TRBJ2-1; v_call: TRBV12-3/TRBV12-4
cdr3_aa: CASSLAGASPEAFF; j_call: TRBJ1-1; v_call: TRBV12-3/TRBV12-4
cdr3_aa: CASRPLARGQGGYTF; j_call: TRBJ1-2; v_call: TRBV6-5
cdr3_aa: CASSLTTGSGFFQPQHF; j_call: TRBJ1-5; v_call: TRBV12-3/TRBV12-4
cdr3_aa: CASRIGTGWPQHF; j_call: TRBJ1-5; v_call: TRBV5-1
cdr3_aa: CSAPPNYGYTF; j_call: TRBJ1-2; v_call: TRBV20-1
cdr3_aa: CASIRREVSADTQYF; j_call: TRBJ2-3; v_call: TRBV2
cdr3_aa: CASRVRGYNEQFF; j_call: TRBJ2-1; v_call: TRBV21-1
cdr3_aa: CATSLAGERTQYF; j_call: TRBJ2-3; v_call: TRBV15
cdr3_aa: CASSPWGQSTDTQYF; j_call: TRBJ2-3; v_call: TRBV12-3/TRBV12-4
cdr3_aa: CASSLSPKQGWQFF; j_call: TRBJ2-1; v_call: TRBV12-3/TRBV12-4
cdr3_aa: CASSSLEGAEETQYF; j_call: TRBJ2-5; v_call: TRBV5-6
cdr3_aa: CASSARPGRGAGTNEKLFF; j_call: TRBJ1-4; v_call: TRBV7-7
cdr3_aa: CSARSGGGTGELFF; j_call: TRBJ2-2; v_call: TRBV20-1